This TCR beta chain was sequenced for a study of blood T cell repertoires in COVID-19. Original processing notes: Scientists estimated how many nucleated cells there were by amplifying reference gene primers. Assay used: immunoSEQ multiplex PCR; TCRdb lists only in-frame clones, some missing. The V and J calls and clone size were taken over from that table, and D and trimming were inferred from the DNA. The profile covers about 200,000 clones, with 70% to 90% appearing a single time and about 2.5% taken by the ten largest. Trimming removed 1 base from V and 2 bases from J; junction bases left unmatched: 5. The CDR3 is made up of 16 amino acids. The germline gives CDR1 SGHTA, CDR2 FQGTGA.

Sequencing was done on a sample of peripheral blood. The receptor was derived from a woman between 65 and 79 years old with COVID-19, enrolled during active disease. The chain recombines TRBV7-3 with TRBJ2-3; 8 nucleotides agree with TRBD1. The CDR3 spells CASSLIWDRNTDTQYF. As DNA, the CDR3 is TGTGCCAGCAGCTTAATTTGGGACAGGAACACAGATACGCAGTATTTT.